These 9 T cell receptor beta chains were sequenced from one sample in a study of regulatory T cells in long-lasting Graves disease (dated by TCRdb to about 2021). What the time point label conveys for this sample: newly diagnosed GD, antithyroid drugs for less than 3 months. RNA was extracted from PBMCs in TRIzol for both TCR sequencing and RNA sequencing. Preparation of the library involved multiplex PCR. TCRdb lists the instrument as Illumina HiSeq 4000. CDR3 regions were amplified by Arm-PCR with iRepertoire HTBI primers to construct TCR beta libraries. The raw public reads went through TCRdb reprocessing: fastp at Q25, MiXCR clone calling, in-frame beta chains kept. Every entry covers one CDR3 protein and lists the most common genes and DNA from its rows. This sample has under 400,000 distinct CDR3 sequences in its table, and 16% of those were observed once. 25% to 30% of the sample comes from the top ten.

The sample was also linked to a second study, of T cells in Graves' hyperthyroidism and ophthalmopathy.

The material sequenced was peripheral blood mononuclear cells (PBMCs), taken at new diagnosis, from a patient treated with antithyroid drugs. These TCRs come from a man between 35 and 55 years old with Graves disease. Donor details come from another sample of the same person, matched by shared clones.

Concerning this clonotype: Germline is not matched at one junction end, which may reflect a read error. CDR3 region: CASRTGFPLDF. DNA for the CDR3: TGTGCCAGCAGGACAGGGTTCCCTCTGGACTTC. The V gene is TRBV6-2 or TRBV6-3, the J gene TRBJ2-5; TRBD1 agrees at 7 bases. The length of the CDR3 is 11 residues. The germline V gene encodes CDR1 MNHEY and CDR2 SVGEGT.

This clonotype was observed at least ten times. The V gene is TRBV2, the J gene TRBJ1-1, with a possible D match to TRBD1 (5 bases). The CDR3 has 15 amino acids. Trimming shortened V by 6 bases and J by 0 bases, and 14 bases separated the two germline ends. CDR1 and CDR2 from the germline V gene are SNHLY and FYNNEI. CDR3 amino acids: CASREARGVNTEAFF. The CDR3 DNA follows: TGTGCCAGCAGAGAGGCAAGAGGGGTGAACACTGAAGCTTTCTTT.

This clonotype was detected a few times. The CDR3 is CASSLSPTNTGELFF. The CDR3 nucleotides are TGTGCCAGCAGTTTAAGCCCTACGAACACCGGGGAGCTGTTTTTT. The chain has TRBV27 and TRBJ2-2; D unclear. CDR3 length: 15 amino acids. Germline V gene sequence: CDR1 MNHEY, CDR2 SMNVEV (reference sequence). Trimming took 2 bases from V and 0 from J, leaving 7 bases between them.

This clonotype occurred many times. This chain uses TRBV5-1 with TRBJ2-5; the D is unclear. Germline assignment: CDR1 SGHRS and CDR2 YFSETQ. The CDR3 loop spans 13 amino acids. Trimming removed 9 bases at V and 3 bases at J, with 15 bases between. The CDR3 DNA follows: TGCGCCACCAAGGACGTTGGGGAAGAGACCCAGTACTTC. Its protein is CATKDVGEETQYF.

This clonotype was seen many times. The J gene is TRBJ2-3, the V gene TRBV27; 10 positions agree with TRBD2. The CDR3 length is 17 residues. CDR1 MNHEY and CDR2 SMNVEV come from the germline V gene (reference sequence). The V segment lost 5 bases and the J segment 3 bases; nucleotides outside the gene matches: 11. The CDR3, as DNA: TGTGCCAGCAGTCCCCCCACCAGCGGGGGGGGAACAGATACGCAGTATTTT. Translated: CASSPPTSGGGTDTQYF.

Ten or more counts support this clonotype. The chain is built from TRBV7-9 and TRBJ2-3, with TRBD2 matching 10 bases. The V and J ends lost 2 bases and 2 bases, in that order; junction bases with no gene match: 4. Germline CDR1 reads SEHNR; CDR2 reads FQNEAQ (reference sequence). CDR3 length equals 16 residues. CDR3 nucleotide sequence: TGTGCCAGCAGCTTATCTAGCGGGGGTCTCACAGATACGCAGTATTTT. Translating it yields CASSLSSGGLTDTQYF.

This clonotype was recorded a few times. V gene TRBV3-1 combines with J gene TRBJ1-1; D may be TRBD1 (5 bases). CDR3 size: 15 residues. The germline CDR1 and CDR2 sequences are LGHDT and YNNKEL (reference sequence). Trimming shortened V by 5 bases and J by 1 base, and 14 bases separated the two germline ends. CDR3 DNA: TGTGCCAGCAGCGGAGGGGACGGAGGGAACACTGAAGCTTTCTTT. Translation gives CASSGGDGGNTEAFF. The complete variable domain, with remaining parts taken from reference TRBV3-1 and TRBJ1-1, reads DTAVSQTPKYLVTQMGNDKSIKCEQNLGHDTMYWYKQDSKKFLKIMFSYNNKELIINETVPNRFSPKSPDKAHLNLHINSLELGDSAVYFCASSGGDGGNTEAFFGQGTRLTVV.

This clonotype was recorded at least ten times. J is TRBJ1-5 and V is TRBV2; 7 bases match TRBD1. The CDR3 consists of 14 residues. V lost 5 bases and J lost 3; bases outside the gene matches: 4. Germline lookup yields CDR1 SNHLY and CDR2 FYNNEI. The CDR3, as DNA: TGTGCCAGCAGTTTCGGACAGGACAATCAGCCCCAGCATTTT. This translates into CASSFGQDNQPQHF. The variable domain in full, with the rest retrieved from reference TRBV2 and TRBJ1-5, is EPEVTQTPSHQVTQMGQEVILRCVPISNHLYFYWYRQILGQKVEFLVSFYNNEISEKSEIFDDQFSVERPDGSNFTLKIRSTKLEDSAMYFCASSFGQDNQPQHFGDGTRLSIL.

This clonotype was picked up many times. The rearrangement links TRBV11-2 to TRBJ2-7; perhaps TRBD1 as D (6 bases). Looked up from germline, CDR1 is SGHAT and CDR2 is FQNNGV. This CDR3 contains 14 residues. With 3 bases removed from V and 4 bases from J, the gap between germline ends came to 13 bases. In nucleotides, the CDR3 is TGTGCCAGCAGCTTCGCAGGGGCGGAATACGAGCAGTACTTC. It yields the protein CASSFAGAEYEQYF.